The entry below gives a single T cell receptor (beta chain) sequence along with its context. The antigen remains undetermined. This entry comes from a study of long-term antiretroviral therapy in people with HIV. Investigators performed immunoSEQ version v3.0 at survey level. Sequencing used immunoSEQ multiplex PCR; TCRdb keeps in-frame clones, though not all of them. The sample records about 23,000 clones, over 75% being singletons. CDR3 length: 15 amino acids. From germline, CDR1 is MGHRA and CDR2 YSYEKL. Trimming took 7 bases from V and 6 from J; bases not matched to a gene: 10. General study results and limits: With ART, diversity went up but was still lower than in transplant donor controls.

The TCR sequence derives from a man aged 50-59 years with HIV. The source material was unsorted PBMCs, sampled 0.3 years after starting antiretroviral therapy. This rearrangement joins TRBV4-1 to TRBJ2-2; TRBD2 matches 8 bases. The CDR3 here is CASTGGVSVAGELFF. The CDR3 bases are TGCGCCAGCACCGGGGGGGTCTCGGTGGCCGGGGAGCTGTTTTTT.